This T cell receptor (beta chain) is drawn from a study of T cell repertoires in cytomegalovirus infection. Germline V gene lookup returns CDR1 MNHNS and CDR2 SASEGT. The CDR3 runs to 17 residues. V shed 9 bases and J 8 bases; nucleotides not matched to a gene: 21. TCRdb re-analysed the reads in MiXCR, keeping a single row per CDR3 protein. Found here are roughly 200,000 distinct CDR3 sequences, about a sixth of them singletons; the top ten hold 20% to 25%. This clonotype was picked up a small number of times. This receptor was obtained from a human donor in good health (CMV status not recorded). Some clones in this sample may be carry-over from other donors' samples. Sequencing was carried out using CD8+ T cells from PBMCs. The genes are TRBV6-1 and TRBJ2-2; 7 bases line up with TRBD1. In DNA form, the CDR3 reads TGTGCCAGTCTGTCGACCCTTGACAGGGCGAGGACGGGGGAGCTGTTTTTT. It encodes CASLSTLDRARTGELFF.